This TCR beta chain was retrieved from a study of T cell clonality in common variable immunodeficiency. General observations from the study: Reportedly, TCR beta sequences from common variable immunodeficiency showed fewer deletions and N-nucleotide insertions. Compared with healthy controls, CVID subjects showed increased TCRbeta clonality, mostly in about a third.

Sequencing input was equivalent genomic DNA from CVID and controls. Sequencing was performed with immunoSEQ multiplex PCR; in TCRdb, only in-frame clones are kept and a portion is missing. This record lists 20,000 or so clones, none seen once only, and the top ten clones contain roughly 2.5%. CDR3 length equals 14 residues. The V gene lost 0 bases and the J gene lost 2 bases, with 8 bases spanning the gap. Germline CDR1 is LNHNV and CDR2 is YYDKDF (reference sequence). Caucasian heritage predominated among both patients and controls. CVID subjects were neither ill nor on immunomodulatory or immunosuppressive medication at sampling. Many counts were recorded for this clone. Its antigen is still unknown. The CDR3 end is not reached by the read, which stops 3 residues before it; the germline J gene fills it in.

This TCR was recovered from a human donor with common variable immunodeficiency. The material sequenced was peripheral blood mononuclear cells. The chain recombines TRBV15 with TRBJ2-7, with D maybe TRBD2 (6 bases). CDR3: CATSREGGAYEQYF. CDR3 bases read: TGTGCCACCAGCAGAGAGGGCGGGGCCTACGAG.